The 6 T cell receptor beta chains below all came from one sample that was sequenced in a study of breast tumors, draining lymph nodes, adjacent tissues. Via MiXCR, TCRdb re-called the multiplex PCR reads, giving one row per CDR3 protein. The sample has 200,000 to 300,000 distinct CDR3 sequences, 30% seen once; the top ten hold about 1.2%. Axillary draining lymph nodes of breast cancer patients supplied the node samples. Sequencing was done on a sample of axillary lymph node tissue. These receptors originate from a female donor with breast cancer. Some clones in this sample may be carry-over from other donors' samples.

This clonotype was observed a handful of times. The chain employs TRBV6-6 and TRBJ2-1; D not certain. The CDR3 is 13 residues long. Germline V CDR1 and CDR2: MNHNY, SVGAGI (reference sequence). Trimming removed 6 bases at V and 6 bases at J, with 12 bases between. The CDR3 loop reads CASSQTKANEQFF. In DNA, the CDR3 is TGTGCCAGCAGCCAAACAAAGGCCAATGAGCAGTTCTTC.

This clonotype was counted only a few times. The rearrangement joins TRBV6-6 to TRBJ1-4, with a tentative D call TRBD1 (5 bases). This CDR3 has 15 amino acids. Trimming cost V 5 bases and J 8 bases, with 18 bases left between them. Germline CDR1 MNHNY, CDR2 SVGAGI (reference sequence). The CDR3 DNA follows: TGTGCCAGCAGTCACTTAAGACGGGGGGAGGAAAAACTGTTTTTT. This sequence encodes CASSHLRRGEEKLFF.

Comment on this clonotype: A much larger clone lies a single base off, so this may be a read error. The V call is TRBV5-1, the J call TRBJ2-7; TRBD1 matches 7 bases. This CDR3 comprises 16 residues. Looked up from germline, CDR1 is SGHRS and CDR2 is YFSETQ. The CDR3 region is CASSDIRQGNPYGQYF. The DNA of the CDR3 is TGCGCCAGCAGCGATATAAGACAGGGCAATCCCTACGGGCAGTACTTC.

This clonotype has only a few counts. The CDR3, as DNA: TGTGCCAGCATTCAGGCGGGCAGGGTTGACACCGGGGAGCTGTTTTTT. This codes for CASIQAGRVDTGELFF. The genes are TRBV6-5 and TRBJ2-2; D may correspond to TRBD1 or TRBD2 (5 bases each). Germline lookup yields CDR1 MNHEY and CDR2 SVGAGI. V lost 7 bases and J 3 bases, leaving 18 bases between the germline ends. The CDR3 consists of 16 residues.

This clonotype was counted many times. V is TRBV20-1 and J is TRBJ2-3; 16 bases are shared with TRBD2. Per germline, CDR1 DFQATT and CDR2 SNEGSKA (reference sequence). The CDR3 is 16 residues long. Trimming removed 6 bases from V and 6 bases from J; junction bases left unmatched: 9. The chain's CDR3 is CSAVPGLAGGKDTQYF. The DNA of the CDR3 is TGCAGTGCCGTTCCGGGACTAGCGGGAGGGAAGGATACGCAGTATTTT.

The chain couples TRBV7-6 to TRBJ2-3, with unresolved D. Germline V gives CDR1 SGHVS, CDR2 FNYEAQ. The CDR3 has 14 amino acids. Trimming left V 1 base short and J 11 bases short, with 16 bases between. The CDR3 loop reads CASSLGTANNEQYF. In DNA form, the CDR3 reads TGTGCCAGCAGCTTAGGGACGGCTAACAATGAGCAGTATTTT.